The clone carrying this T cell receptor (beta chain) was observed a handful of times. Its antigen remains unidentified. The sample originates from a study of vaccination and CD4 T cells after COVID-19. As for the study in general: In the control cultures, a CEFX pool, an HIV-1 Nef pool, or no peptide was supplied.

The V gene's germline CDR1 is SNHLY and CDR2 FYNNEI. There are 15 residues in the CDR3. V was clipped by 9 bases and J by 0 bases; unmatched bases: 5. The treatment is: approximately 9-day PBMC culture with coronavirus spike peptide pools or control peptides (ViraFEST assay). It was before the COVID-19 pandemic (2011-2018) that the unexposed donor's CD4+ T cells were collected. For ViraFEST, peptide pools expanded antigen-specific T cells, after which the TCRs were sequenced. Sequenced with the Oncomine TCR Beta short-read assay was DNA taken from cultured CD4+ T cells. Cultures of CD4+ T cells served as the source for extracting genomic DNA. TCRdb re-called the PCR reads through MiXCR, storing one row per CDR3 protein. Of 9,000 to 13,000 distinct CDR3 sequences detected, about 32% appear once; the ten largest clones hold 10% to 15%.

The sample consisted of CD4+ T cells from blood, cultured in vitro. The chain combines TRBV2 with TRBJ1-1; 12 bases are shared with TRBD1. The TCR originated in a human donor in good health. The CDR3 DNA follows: TGTGCCAGTACCGGGACAGGGGGCTTGAACACTGAAGCTTTCTTT. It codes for CASTGTGGLNTEAFF.